The 18 T cell receptor beta chains below were found in one sample sequenced in a study of OX40 agonist ivuxolimab in advanced cancers. Sequencing was performed with immunoSEQ multiplex PCR; in TCRdb, only in-frame clones are kept and a portion is missing. The repertoire holds about 53,000 clones, with roughly nine tenths as singletons. The source material was CD4+ or CD8+ T cells sorted from blood, sampled in a trial of the OX40 agonist ivuxolimab. The source is an adult with an advanced solid tumor such as melanoma, head and neck, liver or kidney cancer.

The chain is built from TRBV6-6 and TRBJ1-2; TRBD1 aligns across 8 bases. This CDR3 is 12 amino acids long. The junction had 5 bases not matched to a gene; V was cut back by 5 bases and J by 9 bases. CDR1 and CDR2 (germline): MNHNY, SVGAGI (reference sequence). The CDR3 DNA reads TGTGCCAGCAGTAAAGGACAGGGTAGCTACACCTTC. Amino acids: CASSKGQGSYTF.

The sample holds one count of this clone. The rearrangement uses TRBV5-5 and TRBJ1-5; D not resolved. V shed 0 bases and J shed 5 bases, with 6 bases lying between them. This CDR3 spans 13 amino acids. The germline gives CDR1 SGHKS, CDR2 YYEKEE (reference sequence). CDR3 in DNA: TGTGCCAGCAGCTTGGGAATGGATCAGCCCCAGCATTTT. Translated, it gives CASSLGMDQPQHF.

V and J are TRBV6-6 and TRBJ1-1; D possibly corresponds to TRBD1 (6 bases). Per the germline V gene, CDR1 is MNHNY and CDR2 is SVGAGI (reference sequence). CDR3 size: 14 residues. V was cut by 7 bases and J by 0 bases, with 12 bases left in between. The CDR3 loop is CASTRRGMNTEAFF. The CDR3 nucleotides are TGTGCCAGCACCCGCAGGGGAATGAACACTGAAGCTTTCTTT.

The chain recombines TRBV11-1 with TRBJ2-5; no definite D call. The CDR3 spans 13 residues. The germline V gene encodes CDR1 SGHAT and CDR2 FQDESV (reference sequence). The germline V and J ends were trimmed by 2 bases and 2 bases, with 6 bases remaining between them. This chain's CDR3 is CASSLIGQETQYF. CDR3 nucleotide sequence: TGTGCCAGCAGCTTAATCGGGCAAGAGACCCAGTACTTC.

The chain has TRBV10-2 and TRBJ2-2, with D perhaps matching TRBD2 (5 bases). This CDR3 comprises 15 residues. The germline gives CDR1 WSHSY, CDR2 SAAADI. V dropped 3 bases and J dropped 3 bases, with 11 bases sitting between them. The DNA of the CDR3 is TGCGCCAGCAGTGATTCGCGGGTTTACACCGGGGAGCTGTTTTTT. Protein sequence: CASSDSRVYTGELFF.

The J gene is TRBJ2-3, the V gene TRBV10-1, with TRBD2 matching 8 bases. The CDR3 totals 15 residues. Germline V gene data show CDR1 as WNHNN and CDR2 as SYGVQD (reference sequence). Trimming at V came to 2 bases and at J to 3 bases, leaving 4 bases not matched to a gene. The CDR3: CASSEGAGETDTQYF. In DNA, the CDR3 is TGCGCCAGCAGTGAGGGAGCGGGAGAGACAGATACGCAGTATTTT.

This clone was picked up a small number of times. This chain uses TRBV30 with TRBJ2-3; possibly TRBD2 for D (5 bases). The ends were cut back, 2 bases at V and 6 bases at J, with 9 bases in the middle. CDR3 length equals 12 residues. Germline CDR1 is GTSNPN and CDR2 is SVGIG (reference sequence). CDR3 in amino acids: CAWSTIADTQYF. The CDR3 nucleotides read TGTGCCTGGAGTACTATAGCGGATACGCAGTATTTT.

The chain employs TRBV9 and TRBJ2-3; 7 bases fit TRBD2. Germline loops: CDR1 SGDLS, CDR2 YYNGEE. V was clipped by 7 bases and J by 2 bases; unmatched bases: 10. The CDR3 spans 15 residues. This CDR3 reads CASSTSRTFTDTQYF. The CDR3 DNA reads as TGTGCCAGCTCGACTAGCCGTACCTTCACAGATACGCAGTATTTT.

The chain recombines TRBV28 with TRBJ2-7; TRBD1 might be the D (7 bases). This CDR3 is 13 amino acids long. V lost 10 bases, J lost 5 bases, and 18 bases lay in between. Germline CDR1 MDHEN, CDR2 SYDVKM. This chain's CDR3 is CAIMTGRPNEQYF. CDR3 DNA: TGTGCCATTATGACAGGGAGGCCAAACGAGCAGTACTTC. Using reference TRBV28 and TRBJ2-7 for the parts outside the CDR3, the full variable domain is DVKVTQSSRYLVKRTGEKVFLECVQDMDHENMFWYRQDPGLGLRLIYFSYDVKMKEKGDIPEGYSVSREKKERFSLILESASTNQTSMYLCAIMTGRPNEQYFGPGTRLTVT.

This sequence joins TRBV7-6 and TRBJ1-2; tentatively, D is TRBD1 (6 bases). The CDR3 is 16 residues long. CDR1 and CDR2 from the germline V gene are SGHVS and FNYEAQ. The germline V and J ends were trimmed by 1 base and 2 bases, with 14 bases remaining between them. CDR3 residues: CASSLEPGQRNYGYTF. The CDR3 coding sequence is TGTGCCAGCAGCTTAGAGCCCGGACAGAGAAACTATGGCTACACCTTC. Combining the CDR3 with reference TRBV7-6 and TRBJ1-2 gives the whole variable domain GAGVSQSPRYKVTKRGQDVALRCDPISGHVSLYWYRQALGQGPEFLTYFNYEAQQDKSGLPNDRFSAERPEGSISTLTIQRTEQRDSAMYRCASSLEPGQRNYGYTFGSGTRLTVV.

With respect to this clone: Other nucleotide sequences in the sample specify the same CDR3. The V and J genes are TRBV4-2 and TRBJ2-7; TRBD1 matches at 7 bases. The CDR3 contains 13 residues. The germline CDR1 and CDR2 sequences are LGHNA and YNFKEQ. V shed 3 bases, J shed 1 base, and the junction held 0 bases outside the gene matches. The CDR3: CASSQTGSYEQYF. CDR3 bases: TGTGCCAGCAGCCAGACAGGGTCCTACGAGCAGTACTTC.

The V and J genes are TRBV11-2 and TRBJ2-1; possible D gene TRBD1, 5 bases. Trimming cost V 1 base and J 2 bases, with 12 bases left between them. Per germline, CDR1 SGHAT and CDR2 FQNNGV. There are 16 residues in the CDR3. The CDR3 here is CASSLGQGRTYNEQFF. CDR3 DNA sequence: TGTGCCAGCAGCTTAGGGCAGGGTCGGACCTACAATGAGCAGTTCTTC.

The J gene is TRBJ2-7, the V gene TRBV28, with TRBD1 identical over 9 bases. The V gene's germline CDR1 is MDHEN and CDR2 SYDVKM. Germline trimming cut 6 bases from V and 2 bases from J; bases unmatched to any gene: 11. The CDR3 extends over 16 amino acids. As DNA, the CDR3 is TGTGCCAGCAGACCCGCCGGGACAGGGAAACCCTACGAGCAGTACTTC. Amino acids: CASRPAGTGKPYEQYF.

The V call is TRBV19, the J call TRBJ2-2; no definite D call. The CDR3 contains 13 residues. Germline lookup yields CDR1 LNHDA and CDR2 SQIVND (reference sequence). V lost 3 bases, J lost 4 bases, and 6 bases lay in between. The CDR3 protein is CASSMFATGELFF. The DNA of the CDR3 is TGTGCCAGTAGTATGTTTGCCACCGGGGAGCTGTTTTTT.

The chain uses TRBV10-3 and TRBJ1-3; D uncertain. Deletions cut 3 bases from V and 0 bases from J, with 9 bases between. In germline, CDR1 is ENHRY, CDR2 SYGVKD. The CDR3 has 15 amino acids. CDR3 in DNA: TGTGCCATCAGTGATCCGGAAAGCTCTGGAAACACCATATATTTT. This gives the protein CAISDPESSGNTIYF.

V gene TRBV9 combines with J gene TRBJ1-1; TRBD1 matches at 7 bases. Germline CDR1 is SGDLS and CDR2 is YYNGEE. The CDR3 contains 15 residues. Trimming took 4 bases from V and 3 from J; bases not matched to a gene: 9. CDR3 sequence: CASSKRTGRDTEAFF. CDR3 in DNA: TGTGCCAGCAGCAAACGGACAGGCCGGGACACTGAAGCTTTCTTT.

A few counts support this clone. The rearrangement joins TRBV6-5 to TRBJ1-5, with TRBD1 matching 7 bases. Germline values: CDR1 MNHEY, CDR2 SVGAGI. After removal of 6 bases from V and 5 bases from J, the junction contained 10 bases not matched to a gene. The CDR3 is made up of 15 amino acids. CDR3 nucleotides: TGTGCCAGCAGCTCCCTACAGGGGACCCATCAGCCCCAGCATTTT. As protein: CASSSLQGTHQPQHF.

The chain has TRBV14 and TRBJ2-7; no clear D gene. There are 12 residues in the CDR3. V was clipped by 6 bases and J by 4 bases, with 10 bases between them. Germline CDR1 and CDR2: SGHDN and FVKESK. CDR3 nucleotides: TGTGCCAGCAGTCATGGACCTTACGAGCAGTACTTC. Its protein is CASSHGPYEQYF.